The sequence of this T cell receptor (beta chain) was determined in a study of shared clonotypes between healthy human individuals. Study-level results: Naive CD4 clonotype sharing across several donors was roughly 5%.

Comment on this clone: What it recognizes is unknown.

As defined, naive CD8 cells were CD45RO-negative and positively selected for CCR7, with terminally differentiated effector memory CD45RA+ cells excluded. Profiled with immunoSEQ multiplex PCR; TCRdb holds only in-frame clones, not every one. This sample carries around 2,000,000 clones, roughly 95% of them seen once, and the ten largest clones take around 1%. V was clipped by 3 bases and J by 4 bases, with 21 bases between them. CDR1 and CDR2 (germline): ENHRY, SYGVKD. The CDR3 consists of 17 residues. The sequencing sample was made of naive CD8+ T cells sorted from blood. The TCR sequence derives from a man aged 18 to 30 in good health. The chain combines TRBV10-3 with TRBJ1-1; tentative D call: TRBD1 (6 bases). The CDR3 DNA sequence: TGTGCCATCAGTGAAGTGGAGGGGGGGTACTGGATCACTGAAGCTTTCTTT. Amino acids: CAISEVEGGYWITEAFF.